These 20 T cell receptor beta chains share one sample of origin, sequenced in a study of blood T cells in healthy people across ages. The authors ran a second PCR of about 7 to 11 cycles using a sample-barcoded 5' primer and a J-beta primer mix. TCRdb reanalysed the 5' RACE reads using MiXCR and keeps one entry per CDR3 protein. This table holds hundreds of thousands of distinct CDR3 sequences, about 50% found once. The sequencing sample was made of blood. The source of these receptors is a woman of 80 years or more in good health.

V is TRBV6-5 and J is TRBJ2-7; 12 bases map to TRBD2. The CDR3 runs 14 residues. J was trimmed by 4 bases and V by 8 bases; bases with no gene match: 6. Per the germline V gene, CDR1 is MNHEY and CDR2 is SVGAGI. The CDR3: CASRSGTSGYEQYF. The CDR3 nucleotides read TGTGCCAGCCGGAGCGGGACTAGCGGGTACGAGCAGTACTTC.

This clonotype turned up a few times. This chain joins TRBV12-3 or TRBV12-4 and TRBJ2-5; 9 bases line up with TRBD2. The V segment lost 3 bases and the J segment 11 bases; nucleotides outside the gene matches: 13. The CDR3 extends over 15 amino acids. The CDR3 region has the DNA TGTGCCAGCAGTTTCACTAGCGGGTATTACAATGAGCAGTACTTC. As protein: CASSFTSGYYNEQYF.

The V call is TRBV18, the J call TRBJ1-5, with TRBD1 as a possible D gene (6 bases). The CDR3 is 15 amino acids. From germline, CDR1 is KGHSH and CDR2 LQKENI. V lost 3 bases, J lost 5 bases, and 14 bases lay in between. The CDR3 here is CASSPRGGFDQPQHF. The CDR3 region has the DNA TGTGCCAGCTCACCCCGAGGGGGTTTTGATCAGCCCCAGCATTTT.

This clonotype has a count of ten or more. Here the CDR3 DNA reads TGTGCCAGCAGTTTACTACCTCAAGGAACTTACAATGAGCAGTTCTTC. Its translation is CASSLLPQGTYNEQFF. The chain is built from TRBV27 and TRBJ2-1, with D unresolved. The CDR3 covers 16 residues. Trimming took 2 bases from V and 4 from J, leaving 15 bases between them. CDR1 MNHEY and CDR2 SMNVEV come from the germline V gene (reference sequence).

This clonotype has just a few counts. The chain joins TRBV7-2 to TRBJ2-5; 7 bases fit TRBD1. Germline V gene lookup returns CDR1 SGHTA and CDR2 FQGNSA. V was clipped by 6 bases and J by 0 bases; unmatched bases: 7. CDR3 length: 15 amino acids. In nucleotides, the CDR3 is TGTGCCAGCAGGGGGAAAGGGGGCTACCAAGAGACCCAGTACTTC. Protein: CASRGKGGYQETQYF.

This clonotype was counted ten times or more. The chain is built from TRBV7-3 and TRBJ2-1; D is ambiguous. The germline V and J ends were trimmed by 4 bases and 4 bases, with 11 bases remaining between them. Per germline, CDR1 SGHTA and CDR2 FQGTGA. The CDR3 length is 14 residues. CDR3 sequence reads: CASSSHGPYNEQFF. CDR3 nucleotides: TGTGCCAGCAGCTCTCACGGGCCATACAATGAGCAGTTCTTC.

The rearrangement links TRBV18 to TRBJ2-1, with 9 bases that match TRBD2. The CDR3 runs 17 residues. The germline V gene encodes CDR1 KGHSH and CDR2 LQKENI. J lost 0 bases, V lost 4 bases, and 7 bases had no gene match. CDR3 loop: CASSRAPSGASYNEQFF. The CDR3 DNA follows: TGTGCCAGCTCACGAGCACCTAGCGGGGCCTCCTACAATGAGCAGTTCTTC.

About this clonotype itself: Being one base from a much bigger clone, this may be a read error. The chain joins TRBV27 to TRBJ2-7, with D maybe TRBD2 (6 bases). Trimming left V 6 bases short and J 0 bases short, with 9 bases between. In germline, CDR1 is MNHEY, CDR2 SMNVEV (reference sequence). There are 13 residues in the CDR3. The CDR3 coding sequence is TGTGCCAGCAGGGGGGGAGTCTCCTACGAGCAGTACTTC. It encodes CASRGGVSYEQYF.

This clonotype has a count of ten or more. The chain combines TRBV7-2 with TRBJ2-5; 7 bases line up with TRBD1. The V gene end was trimmed by 3 bases and the J gene end by 2 bases; junction bases not matched to a gene: 9. The CDR3 covers 16 residues. In germline, CDR1 is SGHTA, CDR2 FQGNSA. The CDR3 nucleotides are TGTGCCAGCAGCTTTTCCGGGACAGCTTCGCAAGAGACCCAGTACTTC. Translation gives CASSFSGTASQETQYF. The whole variable domain, remainder taken from reference TRBV7-2 and TRBJ2-5, is GAGVSQSPSNKVTEKGKDVELRCDPISGHTALYWYRQSLGQGLEFLIYFQGNSAPDKSGLPSDRFSAERTGGSVSTLTIQRTQQEDSAVYLCASSFSGTASQETQYFGPGTRLLVL.

This clonotype came up a few times. V usage is TRBV6-2 or TRBV6-3 and J usage is TRBJ2-1, with D perhaps assigned TRBD1 or TRBD2 (5 bases each). The CDR3 loop spans 15 amino acids. The V gene lost 2 bases and the J gene lost 5 bases, with 13 bases spanning the gap. In germline, CDR1 is MNHEY, CDR2 SVGEGT. The CDR3 protein is CASSYLRDGDNEQFF. DNA for the CDR3: TGTGCCAGCAGTTACCTCCGGGACGGGGACAATGAGCAGTTCTTC.

This clonotype was found a few times. The V call is TRBV20-1, the J call TRBJ2-2, with D uncertain. The CDR3 contains 14 residues. Trimming pared 5 bases from V and 3 bases from J, leaving 13 bases between. Germline V gene lookup returns CDR1 DFQATT and CDR2 SNEGSKA (reference sequence). The CDR3 coding sequence is TGCAGTGCTCCCGACACGGAGCACACCGGGGAGCTGTTTTTT. This translates into CSAPDTEHTGELFF.

V gene TRBV10-3 combines with J gene TRBJ2-5; 9 positions match TRBD1. The J segment lost 2 bases and the V segment lost 6 bases, leaving 4 bases of the junction unmatched. The CDR3 covers 14 residues. CDR1 ENHRY and CDR2 SYGVKD come from the germline V gene. In DNA, the CDR3 is TGTGCCATCAGCGGGACAGGGTTTCAAGAGACCCAGTACTTC. It encodes CAISGTGFQETQYF.

This clonotype was seen many times. The genes are TRBV6-5 and TRBJ1-5; D gene uncertain. The length of the CDR3 is 13 residues. Looked up from germline, CDR1 is MNHEY and CDR2 is SVGAGI. V lost 8 bases and J 2 bases, leaving 10 bases between the germline ends. CDR3 bases: TGTGCCAGCGCGGCTGGGGGCAATCAGCCCCAGCATTTT. Protein product: CASAAGGNQPQHF.

This chain connects TRBV9 to TRBJ2-4; 9 positions match TRBD1. This CDR3 spans 16 amino acids. V was clipped by 0 bases and J by 8 bases; unmatched bases: 9. Germline CDR1 and CDR2: SGDLS and YYNGEE. The CDR3 spells CASSVAGGQGSDIQYF. The CDR3 DNA follows: TGTGCCAGCAGCGTAGCTGGGGGACAGGGTAGTGACATTCAGTACTTC. Combining the CDR3 with reference TRBV9 and TRBJ2-4 gives the whole variable domain DSGVTQTPKHLITATGQRVTLRCSPRSGDLSVYWYQQSLDQGLQFLIQYYNGEERAKGNILERFSAQQFPDLHSELNLSSLELGDSALYFCASSVAGGQGSDIQYFGAGTRLSVL.

The sample holds a few counts of this clonotype. The chain uses TRBV6-4 and TRBJ2-5; D unresolved. The V end lost 6 bases, the J end lost 11 bases, and 19 bases lay between the germline ends. CDR1 is MRHNA and CDR2 is SNTAGT in the germline V gene. This CDR3 contains 13 residues. The CDR3 reads CASSVDPPNEQYF. The CDR3 nucleotides read TGTGCCAGCAGCGTTGACCCCCCTAATGAGCAGTACTTC.

This chain uses TRBV30 with TRBJ2-1, with 7 bases identical to TRBD2. The V gene end was trimmed by 4 bases and the J gene end by 3 bases; junction bases not matched to a gene: 3. Germline CDR1 reads GTSNPN; CDR2 reads SVGIG (reference sequence). The CDR3 spans 13 residues. CDR3: CAWKGDYYNEQFF. Written as DNA, the CDR3 is TGTGCCTGGAAAGGGGACTACTACAATGAGCAGTTCTTC.

On this clonotype itself: Being one base from a much bigger clone, this may be a read error. The rearrangement joins TRBV9 to TRBJ2-1, with D unresolved. Germline V gene lookup returns CDR1 SGDLS and CDR2 YYNGEE. Deletions cut 3 bases from V and 9 bases from J, with 13 bases between. The CDR3 consists of 13 residues. The CDR3 DNA reads TGTGCCAGCAGCGGAGAGGTTCGGCGTGAGCAGTTCTTC. This encodes CASSGEVRREQFF.

To note about this clonotype: This may be a read error, as it is one base from a much larger clone. V usage is TRBV7-9 and J usage is TRBJ1-2; D gene ambiguous. Germline CDR1 reads SEHNR; CDR2 reads FQNEAQ (reference sequence). The CDR3 has 14 amino acids. For the CDR3, the DNA is TGTGCCGGCAGCTTGAACGAGTACTCCTATGGCTACACCTTC. Translated, it gives CAGSLNEYSYGYTF. The full variable domain, rest sourced from reference TRBV7-9 and TRBJ1-2, is DTGVSQNPRHKITKRGQNVTFRCDPISEHNRLYWYRQTLGQGPEFLTYFQNEAQLEKSRLLSDRFSAERPKGSFSTLEIQRTEQGDSAMYLCAGSLNEYSYGYTFGSGTRLTVV.

A note on this clonotype: This may come from a read error, since a much larger clone is one base off. The DNA is left out, because the CDR3 cannot be placed on it with certainty; the CDR3 is given as TCRdb lists it. V usage is TRBV20-1 and J usage is TRBJ2-1; TRBD1, the D gene given by the table, was not confirmed from the DNA. Counting both end residues, the CDR3 totals 15 amino acids. The germline V gene encodes CDR1 DFQATT and CDR2 SNEGSKA (reference sequence). The CDR3: CSARVGGGSYNEQLF.

This clonotype was observed a handful of times. The chain carries TRBV7-9 and TRBJ2-3; tentative D call: TRBD1 (6 bases). The V end lost 2 bases, the J end lost 10 bases, and 10 bases lay between the germline ends. The germline V gene encodes CDR1 SEHNR and CDR2 FQNEAQ (reference sequence). CDR3 size: 12 residues. The chain's CDR3 is CASSLTGTSQYF. Written as DNA, the CDR3 is TGTGCCAGCAGCTTAACCGGGACATCGCAGTATTTT.